This T cell receptor beta chain was obtained from a study of blood T cell repertoires in COVID-19. V lost 8 bases, J lost 4 bases, and 8 bases stayed unmatched. Germline CDR1 is MNHEY and CDR2 is SVGAGI. The CDR3 covers 15 residues. All recovered Cohort 3 donors got two negative PCRs, got clearance, or saw symptom resolution. Some clones are missing from TCRdb's copy, which holds only in-frame ones; the method was immunoSEQ multiplex PCR. The sample has about 400,000 clones; roughly 86% are singletons. This TCR was recovered from a woman between 25 and 40 years old who had recovered from COVID-19. The chain employs TRBV6-5 and TRBJ2-2; 9 nucleotides agree with TRBD1. Sequencing was carried out using PBMCs or T cells enriched from blood (not recorded which). CDR3 in amino acids: CASARQGVITGELFF. In nucleotides, the CDR3 is TGTGCCAGCGCCCGACAGGGGGTGATCACCGGGGAGCTGTTTTTT.